This TCR beta chain was captured by sequencing in a study of shared clonotypes between healthy human individuals. It was CD45RO-negative cells, positively selected for CCR7, that made up naive CD8 cells, with terminally differentiated effector memory CD45RA+ cells excluded. The assay was immunoSEQ multiplex PCR, and TCRdb's table has in-frame clones only and misses some. The sample has hundreds of thousands of clones; roughly 95% are singletons. The CDR3 loop spans 15 amino acids. Germline CDR1 is MNHEY and CDR2 is SMNVEV (reference sequence). With V trimmed by 5 bases and J by 5 bases, 7 bases remained unmatched.

The material sequenced was naive CD8+ T cells sorted from blood. The receptor comes from a woman aged 25-40 years in good health. This chain uses TRBV27 with TRBJ2-1; 9 bases fit TRBD2. CDR3 in amino acids: CASSTLAGPNNEQFF. DNA of the CDR3: TGTGCCAGCAGTACCCTAGCGGGACCAAACAATGAGCAGTTCTTC.